This record concerns one TCR beta chain sequence. These data originate in a study of blood T cell repertoires in COVID-19. The wider study: Samples representing acute and convalescent COVID-19 were sourced from the United States, Italy and Spain. PBMCs, B-cell-depleted T cells, or T cells provided the cDNA or gDNA that made up the material.

Original processing methods: The authors estimated nucleated cell counts from reference gene primer amplification. Only in-frame clones appear in the TCRdb table, and some are missing; sequencing was by immunoSEQ multiplex PCR. Clone size and V and J calls were adopted from that table, with D and trimming inferred from the DNA. Seen here are approximately 150,000 clones, 84% observed once, and the top ten hold 1.4%. CDR1 and CDR2 from the germline V gene are SGHDT and YYEEEE. This CDR3 has 18 amino acids. With 5 bases clipped from V and 4 bases from J, the junction kept 20 bases outside the gene matches.

This chain connects TRBV5-6 to TRBJ1-1; 7 bases are a match to TRBD1. The receptor was derived from a man aged 60 to 69 with acute or convalescent COVID-19. Material for sequencing was peripheral blood. CDR3 sequence (DNA): TGTGCCAGCAGTTATGCAACCGTTTTGGGCAGGGGGGTCACTGAAGCTTTCTTT. This gives the protein CASSYATVLGRGVTEAFF.